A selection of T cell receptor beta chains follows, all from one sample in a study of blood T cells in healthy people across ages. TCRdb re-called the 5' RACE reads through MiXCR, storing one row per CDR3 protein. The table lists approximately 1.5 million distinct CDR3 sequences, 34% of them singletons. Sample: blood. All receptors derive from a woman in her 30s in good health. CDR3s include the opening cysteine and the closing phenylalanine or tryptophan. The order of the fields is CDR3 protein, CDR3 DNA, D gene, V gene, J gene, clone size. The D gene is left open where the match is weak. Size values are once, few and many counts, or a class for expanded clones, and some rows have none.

CATSGPGQSQNIQYF,TGTGCCACCAGTGGTCCGGGACAGAGCCAAAACATTCAGTACTTC,TRBD1,TRBV24-1,TRBJ2-4,few
CASKGGALIDTEAFF,TGCGCCAGCAAAGGAGGGGCCCTTATTGACACTGAAGCTTTCTTT,NA,TRBV5-1,TRBJ1-1,NA
CASSPVAGALLTDTQYF,TGTGCCAGCTCACCAGTAGCGGGGGCTCTCCTCACAGATACGCAGTATTTT,TRBD2,TRBV18,TRBJ2-3,once
CASSLDSGSSYNEQFF,TGTGCCAGCAGCTTAGATAGCGGGAGTTCCTACAATGAGCAGTTCTTC,TRBD2,TRBV7-9,TRBJ2-1,NA
CSADVSTDTQYF,TGCAGTGCGGACGTTAGCACAGATACGCAGTATTTT,NA,TRBV20-1,TRBJ2-3,many
CASSFRQGGYGYTF,TGTGCCAGCAGTTTCCGACAGGGAGGCTATGGCTACACCTTC,TRBD1,TRBV12-3/TRBV12-4,TRBJ1-2,NA
CSARGLDRGETQYF,TGCAGTGCTAGAGGCCTAGATAGGGGGGAGACCCAGTACTTC,NA,TRBV20-1,TRBJ2-5,NA
CAIRFLAGPTTHSKNIQYF,TGTGCCATCAGGTTCCTAGCGGGTCCAACCACCCATAGCAAAAACATTCAGTACTTC,TRBD2,TRBV10-3,TRBJ2-4,NA
CASSQGRLAGVNEQFF,TGTGCCAGCAGCCAAGGGAGACTAGCGGGAGTCAATGAGCAGTTCTTC,TRBD2,TRBV14,TRBJ2-1,NA
CASSFNGKVNIQYF,TGTGCCAGCAGTTTTAACGGGAAGGTGAACATTCAGTACTTC,NA,TRBV27,TRBJ2-4,NA
CASSSRQGVRDTQYF,TGCGCCAGCAGCTCCCGACAGGGGGTGAGAGATACGCAGTATTTT,TRBD1,TRBV5-1,TRBJ2-3,NA
CASSLTSEGWDEQYF,TGTGCCAGCAGCTTAACCTCGGAGGGGTGGGACGAGCAGTACTTC,NA,TRBV11-2,TRBJ2-7,NA
CAGSQSGRGSNEQFF,TGTGCCGGCAGCCAAAGCGGGAGGGGCAGCAATGAGCAGTTCTTC,TRBD2,TRBV6-1,TRBJ2-1,NA
CATSRDQASYEQYF,TGTGCCACCAGCAGAGATCAGGCGTCCTACGAGCAGTACTTC,NA,TRBV15,TRBJ2-7,many
CASSYLGTQYF,TGTGCCAGCAGTTACTTGGGAACCCAGTACTTC,NA,TRBV6-5,TRBJ2-5,NA
CASSVKLAGGRYQETQYF,TGTGCCAGCAGCGTTAAACTAGCGGGGGGTCGGTACCAAGAGACCCAGTACTTC,TRBD2,TRBV9,TRBJ2-5,NA
CASSLVTGGNQPQHF,TGTGCCAGCAGCTTAGTCACAGGGGGCAATCAGCCCCAGCATTTT,TRBD1,TRBV7-2,TRBJ1-5,few
CASSARQGSDAQYF,TGTGCCAGCAGCGCCAGACAGGGCTCAGATGCGCAGTATTTT,TRBD1,TRBV7-2,TRBJ2-3,NA
CASSQGGLTSGANVLTF,TGTGCCAGCAGTCAAGGAGGGCTAACATCTGGGGCCAACGTCCTGACTTTC,NA,TRBV11-2,TRBJ2-6,NA
CASSSDTDYGYTF,TGTGCCAGCAGTTCGGACACAGACTATGGCTACACCTTC,NA,TRBV25-1,TRBJ1-2,many
CASSRRSTGAYQPQHF,TGTGCCAGCAGTAGGAGGTCGACAGGCGCCTATCAGCCCCAGCATTTT,NA,TRBV6-1,TRBJ1-5,NA
CASSWGRLQETQYF,TGCGCCAGCAGCTGGGGACGCCTCCAAGAGACCCAGTACTTC,NA,TRBV5-1,TRBJ2-5,few
CASSLATGLPDAQYF,TGCGCCAGCAGCCTGGCGACAGGACTCCCAGATGCGCAGTATTTT,NA,TRBV5-1,TRBJ2-3,NA
CASSFGGHYGYTF,TGTGCCAGCAGTTTTGGGGGTCATTATGGCTACACCTTC,NA,TRBV12-3/TRBV12-4,TRBJ1-2,few
CASSQAGTSGSTQQYF,TGTGCCAGCAGCCAAGCCGGGACTAGCGGGAGTACCCAGCAGTACTTC,TRBD2,TRBV3-1,TRBJ2-5,NA
CASSSFGAGASTDTQYF,TGTGCCAGCAGTTCCTTTGGAGCGGGGGCCAGCACAGATACGCAGTATTTT,TRBD2,TRBV6-5,TRBJ2-3,few
CASSLTMASGSIYEQFF,TGTGCCAGCAGCTTAACTATGGCTAGCGGGAGTATCTATGAGCAGTTCTTC,TRBD2,TRBV11-2,TRBJ2-1,few
CSASPSPRFTEAFF,TGCAGTGCTAGTCCCTCACCGCGGTTCACTGAAGCTTTCTTT,NA,TRBV20-1,TRBJ1-1,NA
CASSKFRENEQFF,TGTGCCAGCAGTAAGTTCAGGGAGAATGAGCAGTTCTTC,NA,TRBV6-2/TRBV6-3,TRBJ2-1,many
CSVVLGRLWNEQFF,TGCAGCGTTGTGCTAGGGCGCCTTTGGAATGAGCAGTTCTTC,NA,TRBV29-1,TRBJ2-1,many
CSAPPRDRGLAEAFF,TGCAGTGCTCCGCCCCGGGACAGGGGACTTGCTGAAGCTTTCTTT,TRBD1,TRBV20-1,TRBJ1-1,few
CASSVSGVSSYNEQFF,TGTGCCAGCAGCGTCTCGGGAGTGTCCTCCTACAATGAGCAGTTCTTC,NA,TRBV9,TRBJ2-1,few
CASSLIAGVVDTQYF,TGTGCCAGCAGCTTAATAGCGGGAGTTGTGGATACGCAGTATTTT,TRBD2,TRBV7-9,TRBJ2-3,NA
CASSLAPAGSRAEAFF,TGCGCCAGCAGCTTGGCCCCCGCAGGGAGTAGGGCTGAAGCTTTCTTT,NA,TRBV5-1,TRBJ1-1,NA
CASSQDLIGGYTF,TGTGCCAGCAGCCAAGATCTAATCGGAGGCTACACCTTC,NA,TRBV3-1,TRBJ1-2,NA
CASRRTGPNTDTQYF,TGTGCCAGCAGGCGGACAGGACCTAACACAGATACGCAGTATTTT,TRBD1,TRBV6-5,TRBJ2-3,NA
CSASEPGLAKGHVFTGTQYF,TGCAGTGCTTCAGAACCGGGACTAGCAAAGGGGCACGTCTTCACGGGTACGCAGTATTTT,TRBD2,TRBV20-1,TRBJ2-3,NA
CASSSAVGRETQYF,TGTGCCAGCAGCTCAGCCGTAGGGAGGGAGACCCAGTACTTC,NA,TRBV11-1,TRBJ2-5,NA
CASSYTVGYTF,TGTGCCAGCAGCTATACAGTGGGCTACACCTTC,NA,TRBV7-9,TRBJ1-2,few
CTPQRGVGMNTEAFF,TGCACTCCGCAGAGGGGGGTAGGGATGAACACTGAAGCTTTCTTT,NA,TRBV20-1,TRBJ1-1,few
CASSVVGGAETQYF,TGTGCCAGCTCTGTCGTGGGGGGCGCAGAGACCCAGTACTTC,NA,TRBV18,TRBJ2-5,few
CASSQVAGGDNERFF,TGTGCCAGCAGCCAAGTAGCGGGGGGGGACAATGAGCGGTTCTTC,TRBD2,TRBV4-2,TRBJ2-1,NA
CSAIQGAEEQYF,TGCAGTGCTATACAGGGGGCGGAAGAGCAGTACTTC,TRBD1,TRBV20-1,TRBJ2-5,NA
CASSLGAEIPNYSYTF,TGTGCCAGCAGCTTAGGAGCCGAAATCCCTAACTATAGCTACACCTTC,NA,TRBV7-2,TRBJ1-2,NA
CASKDTSTDTQYF,TGTGCCAGCAAGGACACCAGCACAGATACGCAGTATTTT,NA,TRBV3-1,TRBJ2-3,NA
CASSQTQGRTEAFF,TGCGCCAGCAGCCAAACACAGGGGAGGACTGAAGCTTTCTTT,TRBD1,TRBV4-1,TRBJ1-1,few
CASSKKRSQSTDNEQFF,TGTGCCAGCAGCAAAAAACGATCCCAGTCTACGGACAATGAGCAGTTCTTC,NA,TRBV21-1,TRBJ2-1,NA
CASSQDSLGREQYF,TGCGCCAGCAGCCAAGATTCGCTGGGTAGGGAGCAGTACTTC,NA,TRBV4-1,TRBJ2-7,NA
CASSAGLAGARGIADTQYF,TGTGCCAGCAGCGCGGGACTAGCGGGGGCTCGTGGGATCGCAGATACGCAGTATTTT,TRBD2,TRBV11-2,TRBJ2-3,NA
CASRQDRGYIQYF,TGTGCCAGCAGGCAAGACAGGGGGTACATTCAGTACTTC,TRBD1,TRBV28,TRBJ2-4,few
CASKCGTGWDEQFF,TGTGCCAGCAAGTGTGGAACAGGGTGGGATGAGCAGTTCTTC,NA,TRBV27,TRBJ2-1,once
CASSLPGDRAYEQYF,TGTGCCAGCAGTTTACCCGGAGACAGAGCCTACGAGCAGTACTTC,NA,TRBV28,TRBJ2-7,NA